A single TCR beta chain is shown here with its context. Its antigen is not identified. The sample comes from a study of shared clonotypes between healthy human individuals. Clones were sequenced by immunoSEQ multiplex PCR, and TCRdb holds only the in-frame ones, with some missing. Of about 2.4 million clones listed, approximately 93% are singletons. Germline V gene data show CDR1 as SGHDN and CDR2 as FVKESK. CDR3 size: 14 residues. V was pared by 3 bases and J by 0 bases, with 7 bases between. Findings and limits, study-wide: Non-shared clonotypes were found to have lower generation probabilities than the clonotypes that were shared by all four of the sorted-subset donors. The sampled material consisted only of blood, and tissue repertoires are likely to differ.

The sample taken for sequencing was naive CD4+ T cells from PBMCs. As to subset: CD45RA+ positively selected. V and J are TRBV14 and TRBJ2-3, with D uncertain. The receptor was derived from a man aged 18 to 30 in good health. Some clones in this sample may be carry-over from other donors' samples. Here the CDR3 reads CASSHPLSTDTQYF. In DNA, the CDR3 is TGTGCCAGCAGCCACCCCCTTAGCACAGATACGCAGTATTTT.